This TCR beta chain was profiled in a study of CD8+ T cells in alopecia areata (dated by TCRdb to the late 2010s). Concerning the study at large: High-throughput TCRbeta sequencing was used to examine T cell clonal expansion in alopecia areata in both the C3H/HeJ mouse model and human patients. In humans, TCRbeta sequencing was performed on scalp tissue and on sorted CD4+ and CD8+ peripheral blood T cells from healthy controls and from patients with patchy or totalis/universalis alopecia areata. Clonality in the scalp was compared among normal scalp (n=4), patchy alopecia areata scalp (n=8), and alopecia totalis/universalis scalp (n=8). RNA came from the PAXgene miRNA kit for fixed scalp, the miRNeasy kit for PBMCs, and the RNeasy kit for mouse skin. Amplification of TCRbeta CDR3 regions was done by immunoSEQ multiplex PCR using 35 Vbeta forward primers and 13 Jbeta reverse primers.

According to the germline V gene (reference sequence), CDR1 reads GTSNPN and CDR2 reads SVGIG. Ends trimmed: V by 3 bases, J by 11 bases; bases unmatched to a gene: 9. From the cysteine up to the phenylalanine, the CDR3 has a length of 12 residues. CDR3 DNA is the only sequence kept; it has 36 bases, read in frame from the first base. The library was prepared using the immunoSEQ multiplex PCR assay. For TCR sequencing, RNA was extracted from every sample and reverse transcribed into cDNA to serve as template. First-strand cDNA was synthesized using SuperScript III with a 2:1 mix of oligo-dT and random hexamers. A synthetic immune receptor repertoire was used to assess amplification bias, and residual bias was removed computationally. In the original analysis: Raw reads were preprocessed for error removal, and CDR3 was defined according to IMGT conventions as running from the conserved cysteine to phenylalanine. To get clonality, Shannon entropy was normalized by log2 of the number of productive unique TCRs and the result was subtracted from 1. Whether scalp clones were CD4 or CD8 was inferred by matching scalp TCRbeta sequences against CD4 and CD8 repertoires sorted from blood. TCRdb limited this immuneACCESS table to in-frame rearrangements with V and J called. A share of clones is missing; checked studies link under half to unresolved V genes, and the rest is unexplained. V and J calls and clone size are those listed in that table; D and trimming were worked out from the DNA. The sample has a few hundred thousand clones on record, more than 55% of them singletons. The ten most abundant clones make up 4.9% of the sample.

Broad study findings and their caveats: Compared with normal scalp, lesional scalp, particularly in alopecia totalis/universalis, had higher clonality and more expanded CD8+ clones, which suggests antigenic drive. Unlike mouse skin, where gammadelta T cells dominate, normal human skin contains resident alphabeta T cells that get sequenced too, which complicates analysis of the scalp TCR repertoire. Shared TCR sequences between patients were less evident than in mice, which may be partly attributable to HLA diversity in the patient population.

A remark on this clone: The antigen this receptor binds is unknown. Base-call qualities are not available, and no considerably larger clone is one nucleotide away.

PBMCs were isolated by density centrifugation and stained for CD3, CD4 and CD8, and CD4+ and CD8+ T cells were sorted on a FACSAria. Unaffected controls provided scalp biopsies and blood samples. Sequencing was done on a sample of CD8+ T cells sorted from blood. The chain links TRBV30 with TRBJ1-2; 7 nucleotides in the junction match TRBD1. This TCR was sampled from a human donor in good health. The DNA reads as follows: TGTGCCTGGAGACCCGCCGGGACAGATTACACCTTC. Its coded protein is CAWRPAGTDYTF.